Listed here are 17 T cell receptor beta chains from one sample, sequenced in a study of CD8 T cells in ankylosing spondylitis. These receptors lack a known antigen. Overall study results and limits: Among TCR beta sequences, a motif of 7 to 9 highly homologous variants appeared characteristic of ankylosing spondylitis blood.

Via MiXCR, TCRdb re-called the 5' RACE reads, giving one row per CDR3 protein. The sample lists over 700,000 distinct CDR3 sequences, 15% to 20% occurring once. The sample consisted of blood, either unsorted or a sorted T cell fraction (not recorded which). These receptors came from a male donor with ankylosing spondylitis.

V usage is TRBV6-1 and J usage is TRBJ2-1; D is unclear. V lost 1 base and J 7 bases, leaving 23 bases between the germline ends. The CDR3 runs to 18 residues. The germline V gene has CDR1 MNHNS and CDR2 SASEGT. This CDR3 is CASSEDWLVVYSMNEQFF. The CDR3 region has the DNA TGTGCCAGCAGTGAAGATTGGCTAGTAGTGTATAGTATGAATGAGCAGTTCTTC.

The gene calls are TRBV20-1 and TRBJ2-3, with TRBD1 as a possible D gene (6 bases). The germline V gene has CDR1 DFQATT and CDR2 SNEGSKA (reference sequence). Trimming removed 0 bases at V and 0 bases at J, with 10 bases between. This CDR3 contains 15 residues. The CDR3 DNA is TGCAGTGCTAGAGATTTACAGGGCAGCACAGATACGCAGTATTTT. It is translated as CSARDLQGSTDTQYF.

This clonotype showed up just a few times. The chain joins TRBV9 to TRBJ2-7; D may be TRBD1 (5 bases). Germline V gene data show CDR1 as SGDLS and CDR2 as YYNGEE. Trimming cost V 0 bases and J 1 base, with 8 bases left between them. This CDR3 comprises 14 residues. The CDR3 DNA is TGTGCCAGCAGCGTAGGGCCAGGGTCCTACGAGCAGTACTTC. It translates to CASSVGPGSYEQYF.

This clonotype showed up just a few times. The CDR3, as DNA: TGCGCCAGCAGCCAAGACTGGCCTAGCGGCTCCTACGAGCAGTACTTC. Translating gives CASSQDWPSGSYEQYF. This rearrangement joins TRBV4-3 to TRBJ2-7, with 7 bases fitting TRBD2. Germline CDR1 and CDR2: LGHNA and YSLEER. This CDR3 comprises 16 residues. V lost 0 bases to trimming and J lost 0 bases; unmatched junction nucleotides: 5.

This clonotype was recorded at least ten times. As DNA, the CDR3 is TGTGCCAGCAGTCCCGACCCTCTACAGAATATGAACACTGAAGCTTTCTTT. This encodes CASSPDPLQNMNTEAFF. The gene calls are TRBV12-3 or TRBV12-4 and TRBJ1-1; D call uncertain. V lost 5 bases, J lost 0 bases, and 19 bases lay in between. This CDR3 spans 17 amino acids.

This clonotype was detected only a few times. In nucleotides, the CDR3 is TGTGCCACCGACCTCGGGGGAGAGGGGACAGATACGCAGTATTTT. As protein: CATDLGGEGTDTQYF. The V gene is TRBV15, the J gene TRBJ2-3; D is possibly TRBD2 (6 bases). The CDR3 totals 15 residues. V was pared by 8 bases and J by 3 bases, with 18 bases between. Per germline, CDR1 LNHNV and CDR2 YYDKDF (reference sequence).

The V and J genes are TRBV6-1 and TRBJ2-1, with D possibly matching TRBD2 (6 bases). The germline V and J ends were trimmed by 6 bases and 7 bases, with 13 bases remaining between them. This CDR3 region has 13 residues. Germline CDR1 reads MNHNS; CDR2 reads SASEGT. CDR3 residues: CASSPGTQNEQFF. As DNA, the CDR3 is TGTGCCAGCAGCCCCGGGACTCAGAATGAGCAGTTCTTC.

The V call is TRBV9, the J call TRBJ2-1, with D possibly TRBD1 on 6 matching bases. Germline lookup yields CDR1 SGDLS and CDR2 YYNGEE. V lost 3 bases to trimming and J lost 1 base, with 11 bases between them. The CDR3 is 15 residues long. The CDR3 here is CASSGRDTSYNEQFF. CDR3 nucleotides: TGTGCCAGCAGCGGCCGGGACACTTCCTACAATGAGCAGTTCTTC.

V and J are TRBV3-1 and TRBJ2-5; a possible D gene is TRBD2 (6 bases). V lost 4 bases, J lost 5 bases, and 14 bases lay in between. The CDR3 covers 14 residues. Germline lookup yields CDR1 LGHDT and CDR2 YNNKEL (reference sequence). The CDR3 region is CASSLRRDGETQYF. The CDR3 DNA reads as TGTGCCAGCAGCCTCCGGAGGGACGGGGAGACCCAGTACTTC.

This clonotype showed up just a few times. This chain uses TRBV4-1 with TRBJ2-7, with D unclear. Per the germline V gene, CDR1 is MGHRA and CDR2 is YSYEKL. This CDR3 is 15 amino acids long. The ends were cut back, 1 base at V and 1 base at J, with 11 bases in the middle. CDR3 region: CASSQASPPSYEQYF. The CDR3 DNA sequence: TGCGCCAGCAGCCAAGCCAGCCCTCCTTCCTACGAGCAGTACTTC.

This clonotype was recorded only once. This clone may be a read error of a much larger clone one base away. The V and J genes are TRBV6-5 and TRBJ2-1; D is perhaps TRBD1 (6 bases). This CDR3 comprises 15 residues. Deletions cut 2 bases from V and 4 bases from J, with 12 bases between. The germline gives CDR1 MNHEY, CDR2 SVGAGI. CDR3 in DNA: TGTGCCAGCAGTTACGAGGGGGTTGGATACAATGAGCAGTTCTTC. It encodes CASSYEGVGYNEQFF.

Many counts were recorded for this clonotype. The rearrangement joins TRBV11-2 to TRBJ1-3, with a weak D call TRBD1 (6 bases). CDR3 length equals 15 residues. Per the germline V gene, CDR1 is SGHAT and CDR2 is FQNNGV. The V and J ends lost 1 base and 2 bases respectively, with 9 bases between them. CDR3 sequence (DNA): TGTGCCAGCAGCTTAGGTACAGGGACTGGAAACACCATATATTTT. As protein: CASSLGTGTGNTIYF.

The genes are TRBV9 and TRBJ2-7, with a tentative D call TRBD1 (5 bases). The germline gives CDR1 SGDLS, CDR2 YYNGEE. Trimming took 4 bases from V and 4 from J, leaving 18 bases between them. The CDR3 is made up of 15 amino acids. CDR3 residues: CASSSYDGAGYEQYF. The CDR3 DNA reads TGTGCCAGCAGCTCTTACGATGGGGCAGGGTACGAGCAGTACTTC.

In nucleotides, the CDR3 is TGTGCCAGCAGCCCCCGTGGGGACTTGACCGGGGAGCTGTTTTTT. Its protein is CASSPRGDLTGELFF. The genes are TRBV7-2 and TRBJ2-2, with D perhaps TRBD2 (6 bases). The germline V gene encodes CDR1 SGHTA and CDR2 FQGNSA. This CDR3 region has 15 residues. V was trimmed by 5 bases and J by 5 bases, leaving 15 bases between them.

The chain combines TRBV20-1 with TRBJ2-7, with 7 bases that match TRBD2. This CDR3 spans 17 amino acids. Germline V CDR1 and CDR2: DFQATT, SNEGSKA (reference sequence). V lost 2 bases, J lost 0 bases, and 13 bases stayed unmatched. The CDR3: CSARQTGGGLSSYEQYF. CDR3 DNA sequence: TGCAGTGCTAGACAGACGGGGGGAGGGTTGAGCTCCTACGAGCAGTACTTC.

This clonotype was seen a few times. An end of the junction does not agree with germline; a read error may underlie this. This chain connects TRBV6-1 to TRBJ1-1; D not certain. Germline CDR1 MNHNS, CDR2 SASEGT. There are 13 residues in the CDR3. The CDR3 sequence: CASSQRLAPNVLF. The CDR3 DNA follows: TGTGCCAGCAGTCAAAGACTGGCCCCCAACGTACTCTTT.

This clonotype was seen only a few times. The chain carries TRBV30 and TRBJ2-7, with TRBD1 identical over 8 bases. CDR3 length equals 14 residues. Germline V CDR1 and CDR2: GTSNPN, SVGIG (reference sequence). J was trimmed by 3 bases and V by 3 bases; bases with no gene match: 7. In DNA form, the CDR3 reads TGTGCCTGGAGCCTTGGGACAGGTCTCTACGAGCAGTACTTC. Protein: CAWSLGTGLYEQYF.